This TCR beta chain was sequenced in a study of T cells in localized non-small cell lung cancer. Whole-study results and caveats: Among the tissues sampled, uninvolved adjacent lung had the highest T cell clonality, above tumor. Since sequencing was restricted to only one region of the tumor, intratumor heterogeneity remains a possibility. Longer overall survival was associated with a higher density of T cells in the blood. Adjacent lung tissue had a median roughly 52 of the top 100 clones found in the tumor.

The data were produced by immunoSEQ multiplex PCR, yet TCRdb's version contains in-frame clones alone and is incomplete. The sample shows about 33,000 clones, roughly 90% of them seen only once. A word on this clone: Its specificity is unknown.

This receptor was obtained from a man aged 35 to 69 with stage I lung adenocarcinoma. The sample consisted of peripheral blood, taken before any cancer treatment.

The CDR3, as DNA: TGTGCCACCAGCAGAGGAAGTATGGGACTGTTTTTT. Amino acid sequence: CATSRGSMGLFF. The chain links TRBV15 to TRBJ1-4; D ambiguous. The V gene lost 1 base and the J gene lost 13 bases, with 10 bases spanning the gap. The CDR3 loop spans 12 amino acids. The germline CDR1 and CDR2 sequences are LNHNV and YYDKDF (reference sequence).